A selection of T cell receptor beta chains follows, all from one sample in a study of response to subunit inactivated influenza vaccine. Using its own MiXCR run on the RT-PCR reads, TCRdb lists one record per CDR3 protein. The data hold 550,000 to 800,000 distinct CDR3 sequences, with approximately 14% observed a single time. The sequencing used PBMCs from blood, collected about 13 days after vaccination. These receptors were collected from a man aged 45-65 years who received an inactivated influenza vaccine. Both conserved end residues are part of each CDR3. D genes are given only for firm matches. Part of the rows lack a size; the others show once, few, many or a class for expanded clones.

j_gene: TRBJ2-7
abundance: few
v_gene: TRBV20-1
d_gene: TRBD2
CDR3aa: CSARGSGRLYEQYF
CDR3nt: TGCAGTGCTAGGGGTAGCGGGAGGCTCTACGAGCAGTACTTC

j_gene: TRBJ2-2
abundance: -
v_gene: TRBV11-2
d_gene: -
CDR3aa: CASSPRAFTGELFF
CDR3nt: TGTGCCAGCAGCCCCCGGGCGTTCACCGGGGAGCTGTTTTTT

j_gene: TRBJ2-1
abundance: many
v_gene: TRBV7-3
d_gene: -
CDR3aa: CASSLPGRGSYNEQFF
CDR3nt: TGTGCCAGCAGCTTACCCGGGAGAGGGTCCTACAATGAGCAGTTCTTC

j_gene: TRBJ2-2
abundance: few
v_gene: TRBV30
d_gene: TRBD2
CDR3aa: CAWGLGTIYTGELFF
CDR3nt: TGTGCCTGGGGCCTCGGGACTATATACACCGGGGAGCTGTTTTTT

j_gene: TRBJ2-7
abundance: -
v_gene: TRBV20-1
d_gene: -
CDR3aa: CSAMPGSYEQYF
CDR3nt: TGCAGTGCTATGCCCGGCTCCTACGAGCAGTACTTC

j_gene: TRBJ2-1
abundance: -
v_gene: TRBV11-2
d_gene: -
CDR3aa: CASSLISLEQFF
CDR3nt: TGTGCCAGCAGCTTAATCTCTCTTGAGCAGTTCTTC

j_gene: TRBJ2-3
abundance: -
v_gene: TRBV2
d_gene: -
CDR3aa: CASSQGLRRTDTQYF
CDR3nt: TGTGCCAGCAGCCAGGGGTTGCGGCGCACAGATACGCAGTATTTT

j_gene: TRBJ1-2
abundance: -
v_gene: TRBV6-1
d_gene: -
CDR3aa: CASSSFTLYGYTF
CDR3nt: TGTGCCAGCAGTAGCTTCACACTCTATGGCTACACCTTC

j_gene: TRBJ1-4
abundance: many
v_gene: TRBV4-3
d_gene: TRBD1
CDR3aa: CASSRGQRGGEKLFF
CDR3nt: TGCGCCAGCAGCAGGGGGCAACGGGGGGGTGAAAAACTGTTTTTT

j_gene: TRBJ2-7
abundance: few
v_gene: TRBV5-1
d_gene: -
CDR3aa: CASSSPGRSYEQYF
CDR3nt: TGCGCCAGCAGCTCGCCGGGACGGTCCTACGAGCAGTACTTC

j_gene: TRBJ1-6
abundance: -
v_gene: TRBV7-9
d_gene: TRBD1
CDR3aa: CASSLSQGAMNSPLHF
CDR3nt: TGTGCCAGCAGCTTATCCCAGGGGGCAATGAATTCACCCCTCCACTTT

j_gene: TRBJ2-1
abundance: -
v_gene: TRBV20-1
d_gene: TRBD2
CDR3aa: CSATGTSGANEQFF
CDR3nt: TGCAGTGCTACCGGGACTAGCGGGGCGAATGAGCAGTTCTTC

j_gene: TRBJ2-5
abundance: few
v_gene: TRBV4-2
d_gene: -
CDR3aa: CASSQEAQAPETQYF
CDR3nt: TGTGCCAGCAGCCAAGAAGCGCAAGCCCCAGAGACCCAGTACTTC

j_gene: TRBJ2-1
abundance: many
v_gene: TRBV27
d_gene: -
CDR3aa: CASSATGYNEQFF
CDR3nt: TGTGCCAGCAGTGCCACAGGATACAATGAGCAGTTCTTC

j_gene: TRBJ1-5
abundance: few
v_gene: TRBV7-2
d_gene: -
CDR3aa: CASSAQGYSNQPQHF
CDR3nt: TGTGCCAGCAGCGCACAGGGATATAGCAATCAGCCCCAGCATTTT

j_gene: TRBJ1-4
abundance: many
v_gene: TRBV14
d_gene: -
CDR3aa: CASSQDSTTSEKLFF
CDR3nt: TGTGCCAGCAGCCAAGATTCGACCACTAGTGAAAAACTGTTTTTT

j_gene: TRBJ2-1
abundance: few
v_gene: TRBV20-1
d_gene: -
CDR3aa: CSARGGRSYNEQFF
CDR3nt: TGCAGTGCTAGGGGCGGGCGTTCCTACAATGAGCAGTTCTTC

j_gene: TRBJ2-4
abundance: once
v_gene: TRBV12-3/TRBV12-4
d_gene: TRBD2
CDR3aa: CASSRLAGGPRNIQYF
CDR3nt: TGTGCCAGCAGTAGACTAGCGGGGGGGCCTCGAAACATTCAGTACTTC

j_gene: TRBJ1-3
abundance: -
v_gene: TRBV12-3/TRBV12-4
d_gene: TRBD1
CDR3aa: CASSSGGQGNTIYF
CDR3nt: TGTGCCAGCAGTTCAGGGGGACAGGGAAACACCATATATTTT

j_gene: TRBJ1-5
abundance: few
v_gene: TRBV4-1
d_gene: -
CDR3aa: CASSQEGLGPGNQPQHF
CDR3nt: TGCGCCAGCAGCCAAGAAGGATTGGGTCCGGGCAATCAGCCCCAGCATTTT

j_gene: TRBJ1-5
abundance: few
v_gene: TRBV20-1
d_gene: -
CDR3aa: CSARDLTGTSLVQPQHF
CDR3nt: TGCAGTGCTAGAGATTTGACGGGGACATCGCTTGTTCAGCCCCAGCATTTT

j_gene: TRBJ2-1
abundance: many
v_gene: TRBV18
d_gene: TRBD2
CDR3aa: CASSPLAGGPSYNEQFF
CDR3nt: TGTGCCAGCTCACCATTAGCGGGAGGGCCTTCATACAATGAGCAGTTCTTC

j_gene: TRBJ1-1
abundance: -
v_gene: TRBV6-2/TRBV6-3
d_gene: -
CDR3aa: CASSYGGHMNTEAFF
CDR3nt: TGTGCCAGCAGTTACGGGGGACACATGAACACTGAAGCTTTCTTT

j_gene: TRBJ1-5
abundance: -
v_gene: TRBV4-3
d_gene: -
CDR3aa: CASSHRGQGNQPQHF
CDR3nt: TGCGCCAGCAGCCATCGGGGGCAGGGCAATCAGCCCCAGCATTTT

j_gene: TRBJ2-4
abundance: -
v_gene: TRBV6-1
d_gene: TRBD1
CDR3aa: CASSPQSVYRGPAKNIQYF
CDR3nt: TGTGCCAGCAGTCCCCAAAGCGTATACAGGGGCCCGGCCAAAAACATTCAGTACTTC

j_gene: TRBJ2-5
abundance: -
v_gene: TRBV29-1
d_gene: -
CDR3aa: CSVAENRGGETQYF
CDR3nt: TGCAGCGTTGCCGAGAACAGGGGGGGCGAGACCCAGTACTTC

j_gene: TRBJ2-3
abundance: many
v_gene: TRBV6-1
d_gene: TRBD2
CDR3aa: CASSRTSVPDTDTQYF
CDR3nt: TGTGCCAGCAGTCGAACTAGCGTCCCTGACACAGATACGCAGTATTTT

j_gene: TRBJ1-5
abundance: -
v_gene: TRBV12-3/TRBV12-4
d_gene: -
CDR3aa: CASSIEGGPQPQHF
CDR3nt: TGTGCCAGCAGTATAGAAGGGGGGCCTCAGCCCCAGCATTTT

j_gene: TRBJ2-5
abundance: -
v_gene: TRBV29-1
d_gene: -
CDR3aa: CSVDRQGNQETQYF
CDR3nt: TGCAGCGTTGATCGGCAGGGAAACCAAGAGACCCAGTACTTC

j_gene: TRBJ2-1
abundance: -
v_gene: TRBV20-1
d_gene: TRBD2
CDR3aa: CSGLAGWDNEQFF
CDR3nt: TGCAGCGGACTAGCGGGGTGGGACAATGAGCAGTTCTTC

j_gene: TRBJ2-7
abundance: few
v_gene: TRBV7-2
d_gene: -
CDR3aa: CASSRTLAAYEQYF
CDR3nt: TGTGCCAGCAGCCGGACGTTGGCGGCCTACGAGCAGTACTTC

j_gene: TRBJ1-2
abundance: -
v_gene: TRBV20-1
d_gene: -
CDR3aa: CSARTTGYGYTF
CDR3nt: TGCAGTGCTAGAACCACAGGGTATGGCTACACCTTC

j_gene: TRBJ2-1
abundance: -
v_gene: TRBV2
d_gene: -
CDR3aa: CASSELGRGSRGQFF
CDR3nt: TGTGCCAGCAGTGAGCTGGGCAGGGGAAGTCGTGGGCAGTTCTTC

j_gene: TRBJ2-5
abundance: few
v_gene: TRBV20-1
d_gene: -
CDR3aa: CSAAPGAETQYF
CDR3nt: TGCAGTGCTGCACCAGGAGCAGAGACCCAGTACTTC

j_gene: TRBJ2-3
abundance: -
v_gene: TRBV7-9
d_gene: -
CDR3aa: CASGGTTDMKDTQYF
CDR3nt: TGTGCCAGCGGAGGCACAACGGATATGAAAGATACGCAGTATTTT

j_gene: TRBJ2-3
abundance: -
v_gene: TRBV20-1
d_gene: TRBD2
CDR3aa: CSARGSGGATDTQYF
CDR3nt: TGCAGTGCTAGGGGAAGCGGGGGGGCGACAGATACGCAGTATTTT

j_gene: TRBJ2-7
abundance: -
v_gene: TRBV9
d_gene: TRBD2
CDR3aa: CASSVGSGRPFYEQYF
CDR3nt: TGTGCCAGCAGCGTAGGGAGCGGGAGACCCTTCTACGAGCAGTACTTC

j_gene: TRBJ2-5
abundance: many
v_gene: TRBV15
d_gene: TRBD1
CDR3aa: CATSRDRGTAQETQYF
CDR3nt: TGTGCCACCAGCAGAGATCGTGGGACAGCTCAAGAGACCCAGTACTTC

j_gene: TRBJ1-5
abundance: few
v_gene: TRBV29-1
d_gene: TRBD1
CDR3aa: CSVQQGFGQPQHF
CDR3nt: TGCAGCGTGCAACAGGGGTTCGGTCAGCCCCAGCATTTT

j_gene: TRBJ1-2
abundance: -
v_gene: TRBV2
d_gene: -
CDR3aa: CASISDSLDYGYTF
CDR3nt: TGTGCCAGCATATCAGACAGTCTAGATTATGGCTACACCTTC

j_gene: TRBJ1-2
abundance: few
v_gene: TRBV9
d_gene: TRBD1
CDR3aa: CASSVGDLRDRAYGYTF
CDR3nt: TGTGCCAGCAGCGTAGGGGACCTGCGGGACAGGGCCTATGGCTACACCTTC

j_gene: TRBJ2-5
abundance: -
v_gene: TRBV29-1
d_gene: -
CDR3aa: CSGGMGTLETQYF
CDR3nt: TGCAGCGGGGGGATGGGGACCCTGGAGACCCAGTACTTC

j_gene: TRBJ2-7
abundance: few
v_gene: TRBV7-2
d_gene: -
CDR3aa: CASSLVSGFEQYF
CDR3nt: TGTGCCAGCAGCTTAGTTTCCGGGTTCGAGCAGTACTTC

j_gene: TRBJ2-3
abundance: -
v_gene: TRBV7-8
d_gene: TRBD2
CDR3aa: CASSLIASGGFDTQYF
CDR3nt: TGTGCCAGCAGCTTAATTGCTAGCGGGGGGTTCGATACGCAGTATTTT

j_gene: TRBJ2-5
abundance: -
v_gene: TRBV20-1
d_gene: TRBD2
CDR3aa: CSALAGNRGETQYF
CDR3nt: TGCAGTGCGCTAGCGGGAAACCGGGGAGAGACCCAGTACTTC

j_gene: TRBJ2-7
abundance: -
v_gene: TRBV20-1
d_gene: -
CDR3aa: CSARPGVPLSYEQYF
CDR3nt: TGCAGTGCTAGACCGGGGGTACCGTTATCCTACGAGCAGTACTTC

j_gene: TRBJ1-2
abundance: few
v_gene: TRBV19
d_gene: -
CDR3aa: CASSEQGVYGYTF
CDR3nt: TGTGCCAGTAGTGAACAGGGTGTCTATGGCTACACCTTC

j_gene: TRBJ2-3
abundance: few
v_gene: TRBV6-2/TRBV6-3
d_gene: -
CDR3aa: CASRLLAGSTDTQYF
CDR3nt: TGTGCCAGCCGACTTTTGGCGGGGAGCACAGATACGCAGTATTTT

j_gene: TRBJ2-1
abundance: -
v_gene: TRBV5-6
d_gene: -
CDR3aa: CASSFDGDDEQFF
CDR3nt: TGTGCCAGCAGCTTTGACGGCGACGATGAGCAGTTCTTC

j_gene: TRBJ1-2
abundance: many
v_gene: TRBV12-3/TRBV12-4
d_gene: -
CDR3aa: CASRVALSHGYTF
CDR3nt: TGTGCCAGCAGAGTCGCACTGTCCCATGGCTACACCTTC

j_gene: TRBJ2-5
abundance: few
v_gene: TRBV29-1
d_gene: TRBD2
CDR3aa: CSVTGLPLQETQYF
CDR3nt: TGCAGCGTGACGGGACTACCCCTCCAGGAGACCCAGTACTTC

j_gene: TRBJ2-3
abundance: -
v_gene: TRBV2
d_gene: -
CDR3aa: CASIRARAELDTQYF
CDR3nt: TGTGCCAGCATCCGGGCACGGGCAGAACTAGATACGCAGTATTTT

j_gene: TRBJ2-7
abundance: -
v_gene: TRBV10-3
d_gene: TRBD1
CDR3aa: CAAAQTGFSYEQYF
CDR3nt: TGTGCCGCGGCTCAGACAGGGTTTTCTTACGAGCAGTACTTC

j_gene: TRBJ2-5
abundance: -
v_gene: TRBV5-4
d_gene: TRBD2
CDR3aa: CASSLKLAGGGETQYF
CDR3nt: TGTGCCAGCAGCTTGAAGCTAGCGGGAGGGGGGGAGACCCAGTACTTC

j_gene: TRBJ2-1
abundance: once
v_gene: TRBV19
d_gene: TRBD1
CDR3aa: CASSREGGTGGGEQFF
CDR3nt: TGTGCCAGTAGTCGAGAGGGGGGGACAGGGGGAGGTGAGCAGTTCTTC